This is a list of T cell receptor beta chains from one sample in a study of T-cell memory formation after mild COVID-19. Via MiXCR, TCRdb re-called the 5' RACE reads, giving one row per CDR3 protein. The sample holds 150,000 to 200,000 distinct CDR3 sequences, around 21% seen once. The sample consisted of PBMCs or a T cell subset sorted from them (not recorded which). The origin of the receptors is an adult woman who had mild COVID-19 (a few samples of this study predate the infection). Cell type and time point are not known. Each CDR3 is given with its conserved first and last residue. A D gene is named only where the DNA matches it firmly. Size is stated for part of the rows, as once, few or many counts, or as a class when the clone is expanded.

clone size | D gene | J gene | V gene | CDR3 DNA | CDR3 protein
- | - | TRBJ2-1 | TRBV24-1 | TGTGCCACCTCCTGGACGGGGGGCGCGAATGAGCAGTTCTTC | CATSWTGGANEQFF
- | - | TRBJ2-1 | TRBV12-3/TRBV12-4 | TGTGCCAGCAGTTTGGCGAGGGCCGTCGAGCAGTTCTTC | CASSLARAVEQFF
- | TRBD1 | TRBJ2-7 | TRBV7-6 | TGTGCCAGCAGCGGCCGGGACAGGGACTACGAGCAGTACTTC | CASSGRDRDYEQYF
few | - | TRBJ2-7 | TRBV12-3/TRBV12-4 | TGTGCCAGCAGTCCCGACGACAGCTACGAGCAGTACTTC | CASSPDDSYEQYF
few | - | TRBJ1-1 | TRBV28 | TGTGCCAGCAGTTTATTTGCCGGGGTGGACACTGAAGCTTTCTTT | CASSLFAGVDTEAFF
few | - | TRBJ1-2 | TRBV12-5 | TGTGCTAGTGGTTTGGTTCCGGACAGCCGTGAAACCTTC | CASGLVPDSRETF
few | - | TRBJ2-1 | TRBV7-8 | TGTGCCAGCAGGAAGGGGCCGGACTACAATGAGCAGTTCTTC | CASRKGPDYNEQFF
few | TRBD1 | TRBJ2-7 | TRBV7-9 | TGTGCCAGCAGCGCGGGACAGGGGGGAACCTACGAGCAGTACTTC | CASSAGQGGTYEQYF
- | - | TRBJ1-5 | TRBV7-9 | TGTGCCAGCCAACTGGGAGGACACCTCAATCAGCCCCAGCATTTT | CASQLGGHLNQPQHF
few | - | TRBJ1-1 | TRBV24-1 | TGTGCCACCAGTGACTCGGCCTTGAACACTGAAGCTTTCTTT | CATSDSALNTEAFF
- | - | TRBJ1-1 | TRBV29-1 | TGCAGCGTTCGGGCTTCGGACACTGAAGCTTTCTTT | CSVRASDTEAFF
medium-sized | TRBD2 | TRBJ2-3 | TRBV7-8 | TGTGCCAGCAGCCCCAGAAATAGCGGGACAGATACGCAGTATTTT | CASSPRNSGTDTQYF
few | - | TRBJ1-1 | TRBV7-3 | TGTGCCAGCAGCTTAGGGTCAGCCCCATACTCTGAAGCTTTCTTT | CASSLGSAPYSEAFF
few | - | TRBJ2-3 | TRBV6-5 | TGTGCCAGCAGTTACAGGGGAATAAGGGGATACACAGATACGCAGTATTTT | CASSYRGIRGYTDTQYF
- | - | TRBJ1-1 | TRBV7-9 | TGTGCCAGCAGCTTAGGAAGGGGGACAAACACTGAAGCTTTCTTT | CASSLGRGTNTEAFF
- | - | TRBJ1-1 | TRBV21-1 | TGTGCCAGCCACAGGGTAGGAACTGAAGCTTTCTTT | CASHRVGTEAFF
- | - | TRBJ2-1 | TRBV4-2 | TGTGCCAGCCCCCAGAAGGGTGAGCAGTTCTTC | CASPQKGEQFF
- | - | TRBJ1-4 | TRBV4-2 | TGTGCCAGCAGCGGCGGGACCGCTGAAGAGGAACTGTTTTTT | CASSGGTAEEELFF
- | - | TRBJ2-7 | TRBV7-9 | TGTGCCAGCAGCCCGCCGGTGGACTACGAGCAGTACTTC | CASSPPVDYEQYF
- | - | TRBJ2-1 | TRBV10-3 | TGTGCCATCAGTGAGAAGGACGAGAGCTCCTACAATGAGCAGTTCTTC | CAISEKDESSYNEQFF
- | TRBD1 | TRBJ1-2 | TRBV5-1 | TGCGCCAGCAGCCCCCGGGACAGGGGGCGCATCTATGGCTACACCTTC | CASSPRDRGRIYGYTF
- | - | TRBJ2-1 | TRBV11-3 | TGTGCCAGCAGCTTCGGGATCGGGGGTGAGCAGTTCTTC | CASSFGIGGEQFF
few | - | TRBJ2-7 | TRBV11-3 | TGTGCCAGCAGCTTAGAACGTACAGGGATTCCCTACGAGCAGTACTTC | CASSLERTGIPYEQYF
few | - | TRBJ2-5 | TRBV12-3/TRBV12-4 | TGTGCCAGCAGTCCGGCAGGGACCCAGTACTTC | CASSPAGTQYF
few | TRBD1 | TRBJ2-6 | TRBV9 | TGTGCCAGCAGCGCCGGGACAGGGGTTATTGGGGCCAACGTCCTGACTTTC | CASSAGTGVIGANVLTF
few | - | TRBJ2-1 | TRBV4-3 | TGCGCCAGCAGCCGGACCCACAACAATGAGCAGTTCTTC | CASSRTHNNEQFF
- | - | TRBJ2-7 | TRBV20-1 | TGCAGTGCCTCAAAGGGGAGACCCTACGAGCAGTACTTC | CSASKGRPYEQYF
- | - | TRBJ2-1 | TRBV11-2 | TGTGCCAGCAGCTACCCAGACTCTCTGGAGCAGTTCTTC | CASSYPDSLEQFF
- | TRBD2 | TRBJ2-1 | TRBV7-8 | TGTGCCAGCAGCATAGGGACTAGCGGGGGCTACAATGAGCAGTTCTTC | CASSIGTSGGYNEQFF
few | TRBD1 | TRBJ2-3 | TRBV12-3/TRBV12-4 | TGTGCCAGCAGTTTGGCCGAGACAGGGGAAGGAGATACGCAGTATTTT | CASSLAETGEGDTQYF
few | TRBD1 | TRBJ2-1 | TRBV12-3/TRBV12-4 | TGTGCCAGCAGTTTGACAGGGGGGTACAATGAGCAGTTCTTC | CASSLTGGYNEQFF
few | TRBD2 | TRBJ2-1 | TRBV27 | TGTGCCTCCCGCCTCCTTGGCGGGGGGGCGCATAATGAGCAGTTCTTC | CASRLLGGGAHNEQFF
few | - | TRBJ2-7 | TRBV20-1 | TGCAGTGCTAGTCGCACAGCCGTCTACGAGCAGTACTTC | CSASRTAVYEQYF
- | - | TRBJ2-1 | TRBV7-9 | TGTGCCAGCAGCTTTCCGGGACCCGAGCAGTTCTTC | CASSFPGPEQFF
- | - | TRBJ2-4 | TRBV6-6 | TGTGCCAGCAGTTCCCTCACTCAAAACATTCAGTACTTC | CASSSLTQNIQYF
- | TRBD1 | TRBJ1-6 | TRBV27 | TGTGCCAGCAGTCCTGGACAGGCGGGGAATAATTCACCCCTCCACTTT | CASSPGQAGNNSPLHF
- | TRBD1 | TRBJ1-2 | TRBV6-5 | TGTGCCAGCAGTTACGAGTGGGACAGGGGGCTGGGCGGCTACACCTTC | CASSYEWDRGLGGYTF
- | - | TRBJ2-7 | TRBV5-1 | TGCGCCAGCAGCTGGACAGTACGGCACGAGCAGTACTTC | CASSWTVRHEQYF
few | - | TRBJ2-1 | TRBV5-5 | TGTGCCAGCAGCTTGGTCCTCCCCACCTACAATGAGCAGTTCTTC | CASSLVLPTYNEQFF
- | TRBD2 | TRBJ2-1 | TRBV7-8 | TGTGCCAGCAGCTCACCAGGACTAGCGGGAGTTAGTAAGAAGATGGGGAGAATTTACAATGAGCAGTTCTTC | CASSSPGLAGVSKKMGRIYNEQFF
- | TRBD2 | TRBJ2-3 | TRBV7-3 | TGTGCCAGCAGCTCCGGACTAGCGGGAAGCGCAGATACGCAGTATTTT | CASSSGLAGSADTQYF
- | - | TRBJ2-7 | TRBV6-5 | TGTGCCAGCAGTTACGAAGGGACACCCTTAGACGAGCAGTACTTC | CASSYEGTPLDEQYF
- | TRBD2 | TRBJ2-1 | TRBV7-6 | TGTGCCAGCAGCTTAGATCTAGCGGGATACTACAATGAGCAGTTCTTC | CASSLDLAGYYNEQFF
few | - | TRBJ2-2 | TRBV29-1 | TGCAGCGCCGGGACATGGGATCCCGGGGAGCTGTTTTTT | CSAGTWDPGELFF
many | - | TRBJ2-5 | TRBV5-1 | TGCGCCAGCAGCCCGGGGTTAGGCGGGGAGACCCAGTACTTC | CASSPGLGGETQYF
few | - | TRBJ1-6 | TRBV20-1 | TGCAGTGCTAGAGATGGAAATTCACCCCTCCACTTT | CSARDGNSPLHF
few | - | TRBJ1-1 | TRBV29-1 | TGCAGCGTTGGACTGATGATGGGGAACACTGAAGCTTTCTTT | CSVGLMMGNTEAFF
- | - | TRBJ1-5 | TRBV4-1 | TGCGCCAGCAGCCTATCACGGGGAAGTAATCAGCCCCAGCATTTT | CASSLSRGSNQPQHF
few | TRBD2 | TRBJ2-1 | TRBV5-1 | TGCGCCAGCAGTCCCGGGACTAGCGAACACAATGAGCAGTTCTTC | CASSPGTSEHNEQFF
few | TRBD1 | TRBJ2-1 | TRBV15 | TGTGCCACCAGAACTTGGGCGGGACAGGGGTTCAATGAGCAGTTCTTC | CATRTWAGQGFNEQFF
- | - | TRBJ1-5 | TRBV13 | TGTGCCAGCAGCCTCTCTGGGGGAGTGGGGCAGCCCCAGCATTTT | CASSLSGGVGQPQHF